This TCR beta chain was retrieved from a study of shared clonotypes between healthy human individuals. Study-level findings and limits: Donor scarcity curtailed the genetic and exposure-history diversity represented herein. Larger estimated richness was generally seen in naive subsets than in memory subsets. Only blood samples were collected, and tissue repertoires likely differ.

Germline-derived CDR1 and CDR2 are LNHDA and SQIVND (reference sequence). Germline trimming cut 4 bases from V and 4 bases from J; bases unmatched to any gene: 7. The CDR3 covers 16 residues. Of note for this clone: Its antigen is undetermined.

Clones were read by immunoSEQ multiplex PCR, and TCRdb kept only the in-frame ones, dropping some. The sample contains roughly 660,000 clones, less than 95% of which appear only once. This chain joins TRBV19 and TRBJ2-2, with 9 bases identical to TRBD2. Input material: memory CD8+ T cells from PBMCs. This sample's subset: CD45RO+ cells pooled with CCR7-negative TemRA cells. This receptor was obtained from a man younger than 35 in good health. Some clones in this sample may be carry-over from other donors' samples. The CDR3 reads CASSRAGGLFTGELFF. In DNA, the CDR3 is TGTGCCAGTAGTAGGGCGGGAGGGCTGTTCACCGGGGAGCTGTTTTTT.